Here is one T cell receptor (beta chain) with its context. This CDR3 contains 17 residues. The ends lost 3 bases at V and 1 base at J; junction bases unmatched: 7. HTBI primers from iRepertoire and Arm-PCR of CDR3 regions yielded the TCR beta libraries. TCRdb processed the multiplex PCR reads anew with MiXCR; each CDR3 protein has one entry. This sample yields 350,000 to 550,000 distinct CDR3 sequences, of which 14% to 15% are seen a single time; over 15% belongs to the top ten. Time point reported: newly diagnosed GD, antithyroid drugs for less than 3 months. The TCR library was made from RNA that had been extracted from PBMCs in TRIzol. These data are taken from a study of regulatory T cells in long-lasting Graves disease. The sample was also reused in another study, on T cells in Graves' hyperthyroidism and ophthalmopathy.

The chain recombines TRBV12-3 or TRBV12-4 with TRBJ2-5; TRBD2 matches at 11 bases. The source of this sequence is a woman in her twenties or thirties with Graves disease. The starting material was peripheral blood mononuclear cells (PBMCs), obtained at new diagnosis, from a patient treated with antithyroid drugs. CDR3 coding DNA: TGTGCCAGCAGTTTGGGGTTAGCGGGAGGGATCCAAGAGACCCAGTACTTC. Translated, it gives CASSLGLAGGIQETQYF.